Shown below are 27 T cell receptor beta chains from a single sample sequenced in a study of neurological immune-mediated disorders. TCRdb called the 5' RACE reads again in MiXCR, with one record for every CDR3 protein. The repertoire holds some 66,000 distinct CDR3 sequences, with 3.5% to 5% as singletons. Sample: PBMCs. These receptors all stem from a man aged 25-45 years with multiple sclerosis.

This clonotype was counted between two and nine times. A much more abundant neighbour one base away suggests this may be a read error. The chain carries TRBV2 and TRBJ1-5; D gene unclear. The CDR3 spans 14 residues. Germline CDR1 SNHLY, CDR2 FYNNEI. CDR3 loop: CASTRDYSNQPQNF. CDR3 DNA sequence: TGTGCCAGCACCCGGGATTATAGCAATCAGCCCCAGAATTTT.

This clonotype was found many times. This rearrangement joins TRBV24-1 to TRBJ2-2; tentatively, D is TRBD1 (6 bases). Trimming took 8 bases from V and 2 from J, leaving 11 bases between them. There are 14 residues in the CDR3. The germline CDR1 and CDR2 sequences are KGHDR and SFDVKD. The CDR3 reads CATTGTLNTGELFF. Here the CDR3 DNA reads TGTGCCACCACCGGGACACTAAACACCGGGGAGCTGTTTTTT.

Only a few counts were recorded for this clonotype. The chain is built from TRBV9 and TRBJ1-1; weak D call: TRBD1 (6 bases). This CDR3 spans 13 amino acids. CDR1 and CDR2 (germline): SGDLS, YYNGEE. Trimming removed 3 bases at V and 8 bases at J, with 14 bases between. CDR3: CASSARTGTEAFF. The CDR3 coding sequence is TGTGCCAGCAGCGCACGAACCGGGACAGAAGCTTTCTTT.

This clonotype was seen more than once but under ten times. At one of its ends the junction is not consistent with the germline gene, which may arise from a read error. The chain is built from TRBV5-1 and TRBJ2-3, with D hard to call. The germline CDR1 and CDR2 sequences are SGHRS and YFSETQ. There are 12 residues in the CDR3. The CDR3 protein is CASSYSIDTQYF. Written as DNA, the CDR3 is TGCGCCAGCAGCTATAGCATAGATACGCAGTATTTT.

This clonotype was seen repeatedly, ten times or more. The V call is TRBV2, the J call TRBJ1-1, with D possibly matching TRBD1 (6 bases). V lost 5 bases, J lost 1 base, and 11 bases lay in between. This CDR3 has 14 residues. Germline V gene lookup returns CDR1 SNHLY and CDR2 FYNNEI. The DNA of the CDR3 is TGTGCCAGCAGTTTACAGGGATCGAACACTGAAGCTTTCTTT. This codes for CASSLQGSNTEAFF.

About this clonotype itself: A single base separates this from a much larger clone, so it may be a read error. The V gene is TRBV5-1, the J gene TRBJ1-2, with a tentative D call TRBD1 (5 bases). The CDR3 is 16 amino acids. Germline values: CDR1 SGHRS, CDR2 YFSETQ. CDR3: CASSPGVRPGGYCYTF. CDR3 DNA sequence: TGCGCCAGCAGCCCGGGGGTGCGTCCGGGCGGCTATTGCTACACCTTC.

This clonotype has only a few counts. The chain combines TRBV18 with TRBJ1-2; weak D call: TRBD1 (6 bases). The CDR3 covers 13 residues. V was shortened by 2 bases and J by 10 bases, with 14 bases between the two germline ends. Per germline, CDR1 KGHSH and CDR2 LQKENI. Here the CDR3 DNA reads TGTGCCAGCTCACCAAAAGGCGGACAGCTCTACACCTTC. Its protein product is CASSPKGGQLYTF. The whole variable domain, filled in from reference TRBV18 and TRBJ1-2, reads NAGVMQNPRHLVRRRGQEARLRCSPMKGHSHVYWYRQLPEEGLKFMVYLQKENIIDESGMPKERFSAEFPKEGPSILRIQQVVRGDSAAYFCASSPKGGQLYTFGSGTRLTVV.

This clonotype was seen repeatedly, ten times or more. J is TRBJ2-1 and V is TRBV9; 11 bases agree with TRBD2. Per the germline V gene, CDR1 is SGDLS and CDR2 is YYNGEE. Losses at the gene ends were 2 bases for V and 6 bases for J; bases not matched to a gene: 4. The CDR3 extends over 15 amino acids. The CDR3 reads CASSVSGGAGNEQFF. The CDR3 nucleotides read TGTGCCAGCAGCGTTAGCGGGGGGGCCGGCAATGAGCAGTTCTTC.

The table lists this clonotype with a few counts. The CDR3 DNA reads TGCGCCAGCAGCTTAACAGACAGGTCCTACGAGCAGTACTTC. Translating gives CASSLTDRSYEQYF. This chain connects TRBV5-1 to TRBJ2-7; D possibly corresponds to TRBD1 (6 bases). CDR3 length: 14 residues. V gave up 2 bases and J gave up 1 base, with 10 bases separating them. The germline gives CDR1 SGHRS, CDR2 YFSETQ. Drawing the rest from reference TRBV5-1 and TRBJ2-7, the complete variable domain is KAGVTQTPRYLIKTRGQQVTLSCSPISGHRSVSWYQQTPGQGLQFLFEYFSETQRNKGNFPGRFSGRQFSNSRSEMNVSTLELGDSALYLCASSLTDRSYEQYFGPGTRLTVT.

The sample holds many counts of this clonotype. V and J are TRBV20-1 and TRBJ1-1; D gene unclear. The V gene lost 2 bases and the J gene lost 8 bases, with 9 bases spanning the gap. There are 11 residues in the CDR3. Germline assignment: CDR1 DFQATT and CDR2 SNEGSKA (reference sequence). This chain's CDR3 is CSARKDPEAFF. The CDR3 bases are TGCAGTGCTAGAAAGGACCCAGAAGCTTTCTTT.

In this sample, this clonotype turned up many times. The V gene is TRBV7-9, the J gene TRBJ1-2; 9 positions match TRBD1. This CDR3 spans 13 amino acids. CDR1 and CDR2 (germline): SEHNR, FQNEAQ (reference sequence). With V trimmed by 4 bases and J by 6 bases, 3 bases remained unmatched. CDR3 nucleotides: TGTGCCAGCAGCTCCGGACAGGGGAATGGCTACACCTTC. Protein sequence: CASSSGQGNGYTF.

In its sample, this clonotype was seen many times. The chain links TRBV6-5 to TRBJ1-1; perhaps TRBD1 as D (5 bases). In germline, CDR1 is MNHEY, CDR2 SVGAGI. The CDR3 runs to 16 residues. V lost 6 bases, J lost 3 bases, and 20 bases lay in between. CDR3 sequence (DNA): TGTGCCAGCAGGTCCAGGGCCGGGGCGAGGGACACTGAAGCTTTCTTT. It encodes CASRSRAGARDTEAFF.

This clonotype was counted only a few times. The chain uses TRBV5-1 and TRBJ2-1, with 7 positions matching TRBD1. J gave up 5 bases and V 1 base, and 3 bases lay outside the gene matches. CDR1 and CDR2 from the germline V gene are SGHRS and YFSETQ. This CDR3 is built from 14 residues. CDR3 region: CASSLYGQDNEQFF. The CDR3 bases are TGCGCCAGCAGCTTGTATGGACAGGACAATGAGCAGTTCTTC. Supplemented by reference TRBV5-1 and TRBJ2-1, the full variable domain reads KAGVTQTPRYLIKTRGQQVTLSCSPISGHRSVSWYQQTPGQGLQFLFEYFSETQRNKGNFPGRFSGRQFSNSRSEMNVSTLELGDSALYLCASSLYGQDNEQFFGPGTRLTVL.

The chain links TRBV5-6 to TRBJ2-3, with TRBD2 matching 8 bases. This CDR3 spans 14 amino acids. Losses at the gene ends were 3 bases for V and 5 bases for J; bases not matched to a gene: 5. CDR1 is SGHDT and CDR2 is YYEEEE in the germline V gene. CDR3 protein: CASSSLRGVDTQYF. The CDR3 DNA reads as TGTGCCAGCAGCTCCTTGCGGGGGGTAGATACGCAGTATTTT. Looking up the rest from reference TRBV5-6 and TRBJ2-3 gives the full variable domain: DAGVTQSPTHLIKTRGQQVTLRCSPKSGHDTVSWYQQALGQGPQFIFQYYEEEERQRGNFPDRFSGHQFPNYSSELNVNALLLGDSALYLCASSSLRGVDTQYFGPGTRLTVL.

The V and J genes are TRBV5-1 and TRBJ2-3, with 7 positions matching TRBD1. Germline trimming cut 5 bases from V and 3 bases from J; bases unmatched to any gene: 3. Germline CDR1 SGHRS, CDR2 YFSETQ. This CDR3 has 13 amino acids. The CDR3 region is CASSPQGTDTQYF. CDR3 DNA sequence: TGCGCCAGCAGTCCACAGGGGACAGATACGCAGTATTTT.

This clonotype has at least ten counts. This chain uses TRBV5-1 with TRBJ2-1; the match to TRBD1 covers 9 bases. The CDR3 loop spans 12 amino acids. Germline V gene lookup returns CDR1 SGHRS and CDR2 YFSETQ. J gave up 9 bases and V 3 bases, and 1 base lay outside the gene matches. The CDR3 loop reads CASSWGQGEQFF. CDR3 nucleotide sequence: TGCGCCAGCAGCTGGGGACAGGGTGAGCAGTTCTTC.

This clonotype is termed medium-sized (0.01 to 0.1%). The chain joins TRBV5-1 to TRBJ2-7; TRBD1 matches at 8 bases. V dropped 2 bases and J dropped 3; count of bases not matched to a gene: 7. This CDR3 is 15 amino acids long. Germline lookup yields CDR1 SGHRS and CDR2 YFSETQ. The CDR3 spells CASSFAGTGNYEQYF. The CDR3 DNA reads TGCGCCAGCAGCTTCGCCGGGACAGGCAACTACGAGCAGTACTTC.

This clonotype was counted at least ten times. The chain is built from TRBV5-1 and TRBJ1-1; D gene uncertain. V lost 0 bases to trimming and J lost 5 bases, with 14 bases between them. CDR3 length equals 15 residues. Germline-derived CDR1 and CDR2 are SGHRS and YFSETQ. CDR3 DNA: TGCGCCAGCAGCTTGGTCGGGGATACGGGAACTGAAGCTTTCTTT. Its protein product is CASSLVGDTGTEAFF.

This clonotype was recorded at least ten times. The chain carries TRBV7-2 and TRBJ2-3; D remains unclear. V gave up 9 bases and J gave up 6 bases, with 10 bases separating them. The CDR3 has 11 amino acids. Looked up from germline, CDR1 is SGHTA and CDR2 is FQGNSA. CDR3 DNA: TGTGCCAGGCCACCGGCGGATACGCAGTATTTT. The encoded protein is CARPPADTQYF. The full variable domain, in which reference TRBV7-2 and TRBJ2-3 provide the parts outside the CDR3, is GAGVSQSPSNKVTEKGKDVELRCDPISGHTALYWYRQSLGQGLEFLIYFQGNSAPDKSGLPSDRFSAERTGGSVSTLTIQRTQQEDSAVYLCARPPADTQYFGPGTRLTVL.

CDR3 coding DNA: TGCAGTGCTAGAGATTTGCAGGTCCCTAATGGCTACACCTTC. Its protein is CSARDLQVPNGYTF. The chain combines TRBV20-1 with TRBJ1-2; D not resolved. Per germline, CDR1 DFQATT and CDR2 SNEGSKA (reference sequence). Trimming shortened V by 0 bases and J by 6 bases, and 14 bases separated the two germline ends. CDR3 length: 14 residues.

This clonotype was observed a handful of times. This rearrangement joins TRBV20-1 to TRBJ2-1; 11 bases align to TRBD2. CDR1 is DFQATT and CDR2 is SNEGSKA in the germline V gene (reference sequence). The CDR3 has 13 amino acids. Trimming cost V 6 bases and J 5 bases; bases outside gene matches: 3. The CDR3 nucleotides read TGCAGTGCCGTAGCGGGGGGGAACAATGAGCAGTTCTTC. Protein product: CSAVAGGNNEQFF.

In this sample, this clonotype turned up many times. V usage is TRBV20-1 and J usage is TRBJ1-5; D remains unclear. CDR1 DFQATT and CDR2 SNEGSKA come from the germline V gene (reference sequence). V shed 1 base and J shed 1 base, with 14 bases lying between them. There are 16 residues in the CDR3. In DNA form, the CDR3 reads TGCAGTGCTAGAGGCGCTGCCCGACACAGCAATCAGCCCCAGCATTTT. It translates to CSARGAARHSNQPQHF.

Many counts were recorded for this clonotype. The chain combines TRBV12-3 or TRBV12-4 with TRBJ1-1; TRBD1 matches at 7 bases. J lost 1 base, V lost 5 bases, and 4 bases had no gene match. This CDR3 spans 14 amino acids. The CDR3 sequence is CASSVGQENTEAFF. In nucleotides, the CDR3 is TGTGCCAGCAGTGTCGGACAGGAGAACACTGAAGCTTTCTTT.

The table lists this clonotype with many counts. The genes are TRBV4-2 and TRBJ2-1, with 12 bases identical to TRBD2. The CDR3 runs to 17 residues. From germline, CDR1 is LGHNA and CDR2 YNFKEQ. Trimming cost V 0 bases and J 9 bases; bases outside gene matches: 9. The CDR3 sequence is CASSQESPSGGAFEQFF. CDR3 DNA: TGTGCCAGCAGCCAAGAGTCCCCTAGCGGGGGGGCCTTTGAGCAGTTCTTC.

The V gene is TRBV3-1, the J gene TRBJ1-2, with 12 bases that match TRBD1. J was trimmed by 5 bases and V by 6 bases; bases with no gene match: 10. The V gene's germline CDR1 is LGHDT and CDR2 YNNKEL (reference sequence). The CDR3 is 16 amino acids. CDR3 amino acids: CASRPGTGGQIYGYTF. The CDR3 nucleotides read TGTGCCAGCAGACCCGGGACAGGGGGCCAGATATATGGCTACACCTTC.

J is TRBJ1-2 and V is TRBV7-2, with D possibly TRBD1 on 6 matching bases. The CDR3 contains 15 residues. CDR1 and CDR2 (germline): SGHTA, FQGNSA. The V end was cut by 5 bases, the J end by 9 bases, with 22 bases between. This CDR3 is CASSNQFTGYESYTF. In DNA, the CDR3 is TGTGCCAGCAGCAATCAATTTACAGGGTATGAGAGCTACACCTTC.

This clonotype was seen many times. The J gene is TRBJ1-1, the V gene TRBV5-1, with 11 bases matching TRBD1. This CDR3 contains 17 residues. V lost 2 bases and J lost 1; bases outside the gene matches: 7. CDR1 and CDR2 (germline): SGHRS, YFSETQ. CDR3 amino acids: CASSFRDRGFENTEAFF. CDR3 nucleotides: TGCGCCAGCAGCTTTAGGGACAGGGGGTTTGAGAACACTGAAGCTTTCTTT.